The rows below give T cell receptor beta chains drawn from one sample of a study of untreated major depressive disorder. Data came from immunoSEQ multiplex PCR; TCRdb stores just in-frame clones and leaves some out. The table has about 21,000 clones, around 93% seen once. Input material: CD4+ T cells from PBMCs. Receptors were obtained from a man aged 30 to 45 in good health. Each CDR3 is given with its conserved first and last residue. The D gene is left open where the match is weak. Size tells how often a clone was seen (once, few, many) or the class of an expanded clone, and some rows leave it out.

once	TRBJ1-3	TRBV2	.	CASSDQGGAGNTIYF	TGTGCCAGCAGCGACCAGGGTGGTGCTGGAAACACCATATATTTT
.	TRBJ1-1	TRBV11-1	.	CASSFSREAFF	TGTGCCAGCAGCTTTAGTAGGGAAGCTTTCTTT
.	TRBJ2-7	TRBV29-1	TRBD1	CSVATGGQEQYF	TGCAGCGTAGCTACAGGGGGCCAGGAGCAGTACTTC
.	TRBJ2-5	TRBV5-1	.	CASSLDPYRQETQYF	TGCGCCAGCAGCTTGGACCCCTACCGCCAAGAGACCCAGTACTTC
.	TRBJ1-1	TRBV20-1	.	CSAMVTEAFF	TGCAGTGCTATGGTCACTGAAGCTTTCTTT
.	TRBJ1-2	TRBV5-1	.	CASSLVEDYGYTF	TGCGCCAGCAGCTTGGTAGAGGACTATGGCTACACCTTC
.	TRBJ1-1	TRBV27	.	CASSLSGFRAEAFF	TGTGCCAGCAGTTTATCGGGGTTCAGGGCTGAAGCTTTCTTT
.	TRBJ2-7	TRBV30	.	CAWKSGRDFSYEQYF	TGTGCCTGGAAAAGCGGGCGGGACTTCTCCTACGAGCAGTACTTC
.	TRBJ2-2	TRBV5-3	.	CARSDPLGGMNTGELFF	TGTGCCAGAAGCGATCCCCTTGGTGGTATGAACACCGGGGAGCTGTTTTTT
.	TRBJ1-3	TRBV18	TRBD1	CASSLGTGSGNTIYF	TGTGCCAGCTCACTCGGGACAGGCTCTGGAAACACCATATATTTT
.	TRBJ1-4	TRBV2	.	CASSGGQATTNEKLFF	TGTGCCAGCAGTGGGGGGCAGGCTACAACTAATGAAAAACTGTTTTTT
.	TRBJ2-6	TRBV7-3	.	CASSPRGTGANVLTF	TGTGCCAGCAGCCCAAGGGGTACTGGGGCCAACGTCCTGACTTTC
few	TRBJ2-3	TRBV30	.	CAWRQWMGDLTDTQYF	TGTGCCTGGAGACAGTGGATGGGTGATCTCACAGATACGCAGTATTTT
.	TRBJ1-5	TRBV30	.	CAWSPIIGGNQPQHF	TGTGCCTGGAGCCCTATTATAGGGGGCAATCAGCCCCAGCATTTT
.	TRBJ2-3	TRBV9	TRBD2	CASSPLGTSSTDTQYF	TGTGCCAGCAGCCCCCTCGGGACTAGCTCCACAGATACGCAGTATTTT
.	TRBJ2-5	TRBV7-2	.	CASSPAGTAKTQYF	TGTGCCAGCAGCCCCGCGGGGACGGCGAAGACCCAGTACTTC
.	TRBJ2-2	TRBV5-1	.	CASSFLSGDTGELFF	TGCGCCAGCAGCTTTTTAAGCGGTGACACCGGGGAGCTGTTTTTT
.	TRBJ1-5	TRBV27	TRBD1	CASSLSGTGGQPQHF	TGTGCCAGCAGTTTATCGGGGACAGGGGGTCAGCCCCAGCATTTT
.	TRBJ2-1	TRBV11-2	.	CASSFTRSVEQFF	TGTGCCAGCAGCTTCACTAGATCTGTTGAGCAGTTCTTC
.	TRBJ1-1	TRBV29-1	TRBD1	CSAQRGTGATEAFF	TGCAGCGCTCAGAGGGGGACAGGGGCCACTGAAGCTTTCTTT
.	TRBJ2-1	TRBV5-4	TRBD2	CASSPLAGGPGEQFF	TGTGCCAGCAGCCCACTAGCGGGAGGGCCTGGTGAGCAGTTCTTC
.	TRBJ1-1	TRBV30	.	CAWSVKGVYGEAFF	TGTGCCTGGAGTGTAAAAGGTGTGTACGGTGAAGCTTTCTTT
.	TRBJ1-2	TRBV5-6	.	CASSLGHSNYGYTF	TGTGCCAGCAGCTTGGGACACTCTAACTATGGCTACACCTTC
.	TRBJ2-7	TRBV7-3	TRBD2	CASSLGGGSSYEQYF	TGTGCCAGCAGCTTAGGCGGCGGGAGTAGCTACGAGCAGTACTTC
.	TRBJ2-1	TRBV5-6	.	CASSWGTLWGSYNEQFF	TGTGCCAGCAGCTGGGGGACCCTATGGGGCTCCTACAATGAGCAGTTCTTC
.	TRBJ2-7	TRBV11-2	TRBD2	CASSLGVGLILF	TGTGCCAGCAGCTTAGGGGTGGGACTAATCCTCTTC
.	TRBJ1-2	TRBV4-2	TRBD1	CASSQTQGALNYGYTF	TGTGCCAGCAGCCAGACCCAGGGGGCCCTTAACTATGGCTACACCTTC
.	TRBJ1-1	TRBV29-1	.	CSVQGTMNTEAFF	TGCAGCGTGCAGGGGACGATGAACACTGAAGCTTTCTTT
.	TRBJ1-4	TRBV28	TRBD1	CASRSRQGGGEKLFF	TGTGCCAGCAGGTCCCGACAGGGTGGGGGTGAAAAACTGTTTTTT
.	TRBJ2-7	TRBV27	TRBD1	CASSRDRGQYEQYF	TGTGCCAGCAGTCGGGACAGGGGGCAGTACGAGCAGTACTTC
once	TRBJ2-7	TRBV6-1	.	CASSEPAGPDSYEQYF	TGTGCCAGCAGTGAACCTGCGGGCCCAGACTCCTACGAGCAGTACTTC
once	TRBJ2-2	TRBV5-1	.	CASCKLDCTGTGELFF	TGCGCCAGCTGTAAACTCGACTGTACAGGGACCGGGGAGCTGTTTTTT
.	TRBJ1-2	TRBV7-9	.	CASSLAGRGVDGYTF	TGTGCCAGCAGCTTAGCGGGCAGGGGAGTTGATGGCTACACCTTC
.	TRBJ1-5	TRBV7-2	.	CASSFNRNQPQHF	TGTGCCAGCAGCTTCAATCGCAATCAGCCCCAGCATTTT
.	TRBJ2-5	TRBV7-8	.	CASRGPSSQYF	TGTGCCAGCAGGGGGCCTTCTTCCCAGTACTTC
.	TRBJ1-3	TRBV2	TRBD1	CASSVQGATGNTIYF	TGTGCCAGCAGTGTACAGGGGGCTACTGGAAACACCATATATTTT
.	TRBJ1-2	TRBV28	TRBD1	CASSLTGQGWATYGYTF	TGTGCCAGCAGTTTAACGGGACAGGGGTGGGCAACCTATGGCTACACCTTC
.	TRBJ1-3	TRBV19	.	CASSPPADVSGNTIYF	TGTGCCAGTAGTCCCCCCGCGGATGTCTCTGGAAACACCATATATTTT
.	TRBJ1-1	TRBV7-2	.	CASSLYQNTEAFF	TGTGCCAGCAGCTTATACCAGAACACTGAAGCTTTCTTT
.	TRBJ2-3	TRBV5-1	.	CASSLRTDTQYF	TGCGCCAGCAGCTTACGCACAGATACGCAGTATTTT
.	TRBJ1-5	TRBV30	.	CAWSVRGSQPQHF	TGTGCCTGGAGTGTACGGGGGAGTCAGCCCCAGCATTTT
few	TRBJ1-2	TRBV18	.	CASSPGANYGYTF	TGTGCCAGCTCACCAGGGGCTAACTATGGCTACACCTTC
once	TRBJ1-4	TRBV18	.	CASSPYNAATNEKLFF	TGTGCCAGCTCACCGTACAACGCTGCAACTAATGAAAAACTGTTTTTT
once	TRBJ1-2	TRBV7-2	.	CASSLDETVNYGYTF	TGTGCCAGCAGCTTAGACGAGACAGTGAACTATGGCTACACCTTC
few	TRBJ1-2	TRBV7-2	.	CASSLGQRAKTF	TGTGCCAGCAGCTTAGGTCAGCGGGCAAAAACCTTC
.	TRBJ2-1	TRBV12-5	TRBD2	CASGLGLAASYNEQFF	TGTGCTAGTGGTTTGGGACTAGCGGCCTCCTACAATGAGCAGTTCTTC
once	TRBJ2-1	TRBV6-5	.	CASSYSGEQFF	TGTGCCAGCAGTTACTCGGGTGAGCAGTTCTTC
.	TRBJ2-5	TRBV5-6	.	CASSLTFQETQYF	TGTGCCAGCAGCCTGACATTCCAAGAGACCCAGTACTTC
.	TRBJ1-2	TRBV4-2	.	CASSQDVGNGGYTF	TGTGCCAGCAGCCAAGACGTGGGCAATGGCGGCTACACCTTC
.	TRBJ2-7	TRBV18	TRBD1	CASSGRQGNYEQYF	TGTGCCAGCTCAGGACGACAGGGAAACTACGAGCAGTACTTC
.	TRBJ2-1	TRBV5-1	TRBD2	CASSLVLAGSNEQFF	TGCGCCAGCAGCTTGGTCCTAGCGGGCAGCAATGAGCAGTTCTTC
once	TRBJ2-5	TRBV7-7	TRBD2	CASSPPGLAGGWGETQYF	TGTGCCAGCAGCCCGCCGGGACTAGCGGGAGGGTGGGGAGAGACCCAGTACTTC
.	TRBJ2-7	TRBV27	.	CASSPSPTGYEQYF	TGTGCCAGCAGTCCCTCCCCGACAGGCTACGAGCAGTACTTC